This TCR beta chain was recovered during a study of shared clonotypes between healthy human individuals. The CDR3 consists of 15 residues. With V trimmed by 7 bases and J by 5 bases, 12 bases remained unmatched. The germline CDR1 and CDR2 sequences are SGHNT and YYREEE (reference sequence). In the naive CD8 group, cells lacked CD45RO and were positively selected for CCR7, so terminally differentiated effector memory CD45RA+ cells were left out. Per the study methods: Junction-only immunoSEQ sequences carried no quality scores, so filtering differed. The method was immunoSEQ multiplex PCR; TCRdb's version includes in-frame clones alone and lacks a portion of them. V and J calls and clone size are given by that table; D and trimming were obtained from the DNA. The sample includes about 2 million clones, about 95% of them seen just once.

The source material was naive CD8+ T cells sorted from blood. The chain joins TRBV5-4 to TRBJ2-3, with 8 bases that match TRBD2. This TCR came from a man younger than 35 in good health. The CDR3 here is CASGLLAGGKDTQYF. In DNA, the CDR3 is TGTGCCAGCGGTCTACTTGCGGGAGGCAAAGATACGCAGTATTTT.